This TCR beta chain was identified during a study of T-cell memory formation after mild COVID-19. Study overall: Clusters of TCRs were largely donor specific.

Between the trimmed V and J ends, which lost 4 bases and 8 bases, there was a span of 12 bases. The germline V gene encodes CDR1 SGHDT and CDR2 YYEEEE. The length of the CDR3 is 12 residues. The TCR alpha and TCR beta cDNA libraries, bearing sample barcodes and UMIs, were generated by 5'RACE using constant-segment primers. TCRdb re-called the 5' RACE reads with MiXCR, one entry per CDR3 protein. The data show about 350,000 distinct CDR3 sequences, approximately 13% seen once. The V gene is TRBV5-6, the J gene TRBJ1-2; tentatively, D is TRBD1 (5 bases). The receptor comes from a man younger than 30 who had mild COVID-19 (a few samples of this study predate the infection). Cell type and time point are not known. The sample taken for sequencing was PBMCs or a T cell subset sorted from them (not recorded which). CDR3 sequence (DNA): TGTGCCAGCAGCCAGGGTTTTTGGGGCTACACCTTC. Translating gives CASSQGFWGYTF.